The rows below give T cell receptor beta chains drawn from one sample of a study of blood T cell repertoires in COVID-19. TCRdb's copy holds only in-frame clones and misses some; the assay was immunoSEQ multiplex PCR. This sample has some 180,000 clones, with 75% to 90% found just once. Sample: peripheral blood. The receptors were gathered from a woman in her fifties or sixties with acute or convalescent COVID-19. CDR3s include the opening cysteine and the closing phenylalanine or tryptophan. A D gene is named only where the DNA matches it firmly. Rows give clone size only sometimes, using once, few, many, or a class for an expanded clone.

TRBV28	-	-	TRBJ1-5	TGTGCCAGCAGTTTAGGCCTCCCAAATCAGCCCCAGCATTTT	CASSLGLPNQPQHF
TRBV7-8	TRBD1	once	TRBJ1-6	TGTGCCAGCAGCCTCCGGACAGGGAAGAATAATTCACCCCTCCACTTT	CASSLRTGKNNSPLHF
TRBV2	-	-	TRBJ1-2	TGTGCCAGCAGTGATGACCCAAGGGGGTTAGCTAACTATGGCTACACCTTC	CASSDDPRGLANYGYTF
TRBV6-1	TRBD2	-	TRBJ2-5	TGTGCCAGCAGTGAGCTAGCGGGAGTAGAGACCCAGTACTTC	CASSELAGVETQYF
TRBV12-3/TRBV12-4	TRBD1	-	TRBJ1-2	TGTGCCAGCAGCCTCGGACAGGGGTATGGCTACACCTTC	CASSLGQGYGYTF
TRBV6-1	-	-	TRBJ1-1	TGTGCCAGCAGTGAGGACTCGGACTCTCCGTGGGCTTTCTTT	CASSEDSDSPWAFF
TRBV4-1	TRBD1	-	TRBJ1-1	TGCGCCAGCAGCCACACGGGACAGGGGAGCACTGAAGCTTTCTTT	CASSHTGQGSTEAFF
TRBV11-2	-	-	TRBJ1-1	TGTGCCAGCAGCCCTATACAGAATTTTTACACTGAAGCTTTCTTT	CASSPIQNFYTEAFF
TRBV2	TRBD1	once	TRBJ1-2	TGTGCCAGCAGTGAAAACAGGGGGCCCCCCGCATCCTATGGCTACACCTTC	CASSENRGPPASYGYTF
TRBV5-5	TRBD1	-	TRBJ1-2	TGTGCCAGCAGCTCCGGGACAGGGGTATTAGCTAACTATGGCTACACCTTC	CASSSGTGVLANYGYTF
TRBV14	TRBD1	once	TRBJ1-6	TGTGCCAGCAGCCAAGAGACAGGGGCTTCACCCCTCCACTTT	CASSQETGASPLHF
TRBV28	-	-	TRBJ2-5	TGTGCCAGCACCCAGGGATCGGTCCTTAAAGAGACCCAGTACTTC	CASTQGSVLKETQYF
TRBV19	-	-	TRBJ1-2	TGTGCCAGTAGTATCGACAGAGCTAACTATGGCTACACCTTC	CASSIDRANYGYTF
TRBV4-2	-	-	TRBJ1-1	TGTGCCAGCAGCCATGGGGACTCCTCAATTACTGAAGCTTTCTTT	CASSHGDSSITEAFF
TRBV2	-	-	TRBJ2-1	TGTGCCAGCGCCTTAATCAGTAGCCTAGCGTTGAATGAGCAGTTCTTC	CASALISSLALNEQFF
TRBV28	TRBD2	-	TRBJ2-2	TGTGCCAGCAGGCCTGGACTAGCGGGAGTTTCCGGGGAGCTGTTTTTT	CASRPGLAGVSGELFF
TRBV3-1/TRBV3-2	TRBD2	many	TRBJ2-7	TGTGCCAGCAGCCGTAACCCTTGGCTAGCGGGATTCTACGAGCAGTACTTC	CASSRNPWLAGFYEQYF
TRBV7-6	-	-	TRBJ1-2	TGTGCCAGCAGCCCCCTCGGCAGGTCCTATGGCTACACCTTC	CASSPLGRSYGYTF
TRBV9	TRBD1	-	TRBJ2-7	TGTGCCAGCAGCCTTACAGGGGGCGAGCGGTACGAGCAGTACTTC	CASSLTGGERYEQYF
TRBV29-1	-	-	TRBJ1-1	TGCAGCGTTGGGGGCGGCCTAAGGGCGTCATCTGAAGCTTTCTTT	CSVGGGLRASSEAFF
TRBV2	TRBD2	-	TRBJ2-1	TGTGCCAGCAGATCCAGACTAGCGGGAGGGCATAGCGATGAGCAGTTCTTC	CASRSRLAGGHSDEQFF
TRBV11-3	TRBD2	-	TRBJ2-1	TGTGCCAGCAGCTTAGGCGCGGGAGCCGCGGTATACAATGAGCAGTTCTTC	CASSLGAGAAVYNEQFF
TRBV5-1	-	few	TRBJ2-2	TGCGCCAGCGGGGGAGGACTAACTAACACCGGGGAGCTGTTTTTT	CASGGGLTNTGELFF
TRBV5-1	TRBD1	-	TRBJ1-1	TGCGCCAGCAGTAATGGGACAGGGGCTGAAGCTTTCTTT	CASSNGTGAEAFF
TRBV6-6	-	-	TRBJ1-2	TGTGCCAGCAGCACCGGGGGCTATGGCTACACCTTC	CASSTGGYGYTF
TRBV19	-	-	TRBJ2-5	TGTGCCAGTAGCAGGCCGCCGGGCCAGGGGATCTTCCAAGAGACCCAGTACTTC	CASSRPPGQGIFQETQYF
TRBV5-4	-	-	TRBJ1-1	TGTGCCAGCAGCTTGGCGGTGAACACTGAAGCTTTCTTT	CASSLAVNTEAFF
TRBV19	TRBD1	-	TRBJ1-1	TGTGCCAGTAGTATGGCTTGGACAGGGGTGAACACTGAAGCTTTCTTT	CASSMAWTGVNTEAFF
TRBV30	TRBD1	few	TRBJ1-5	TGTGCCTGGAGTGTAAGGGGGACAGGGCAAGGGATTAGCAATCAGCCCCAGCATTTT	CAWSVRGTGQGISNQPQHF
TRBV5-1	-	-	TRBJ1-3	TGCGCCAGCAGCCCAACCGGAGGGGCCTCTGGAAACACCATATATTTT	CASSPTGGASGNTIYF
TRBV6-5	-	-	TRBJ1-4	TGTGCCAGCAGCCCGCGGGACCCAAATGAAAAACTGTTTTTT	CASSPRDPNEKLFF
TRBV27	-	-	TRBJ2-1	TGTGCCAGCAGTTTAATCAGCGGGGAGCAGTTCTTC	CASSLISGEQFF
TRBV6-5	TRBD1	few	TRBJ2-2	TGTGCCAGCAGTTACGGGACAGGGAACACCGGGGAGCTGTTTTTT	CASSYGTGNTGELFF
TRBV27	TRBD1	-	TRBJ2-7	TGTGCCAGCAGTTTATCGAATAAGGGACAGAACCACTACGAGCAGTACTTC	CASSLSNKGQNHYEQYF
TRBV19	TRBD1	-	TRBJ1-6	TGTGCCAGTAGTATTGGGACAGGGGAGTATAATTCACCCCTCCACTTT	CASSIGTGEYNSPLHF
TRBV28	-	-	TRBJ2-1	TGTGCCAGCAGTTTAATTGACAGTGAGCAGTTCTTC	CASSLIDSEQFF
TRBV21-1	-	-	TRBJ2-3	TGTGCCAGCAGCAGGAAAGAACTAGCGGGGTACACAGATACGCAGTATTTT	CASSRKELAGYTDTQYF
TRBV18	-	few	TRBJ1-6	TGTGCCAGCTCACCGTTCTTAAATTCACCCCTCCACTTT	CASSPFLNSPLHF
TRBV6-5	-	-	TRBJ2-1	TGTGCCAGCAGTTACTCAGGTCTAGAGGCTGAGCAGTTCTTC	CASSYSGLEAEQFF
TRBV5-5	TRBD2	-	TRBJ2-2	TGTGCCAGCAGCTTGGGTTCAGCTAGCGGGACGTACGGGGAGCTGTTTTTT	CASSLGSASGTYGELFF
TRBV28	-	few	TRBJ1-1	TGTGCCAGCAGTCCGGGGGACTTGAACACTGAAGCTTTCTTT	CASSPGDLNTEAFF
TRBV13	TRBD1	-	TRBJ1-2	TGTGCCAGCAGCGTGGACAGGGACCTTACCTATGGCTACACCTTC	CASSVDRDLTYGYTF
TRBV12-5	TRBD1	-	TRBJ1-1	TGTGCTAGTCAGGGCTCCCCCAGGGGGGTGAACACTGAAGCTTTCTTT	CASQGSPRGVNTEAFF
TRBV6-5	TRBD1	-	TRBJ2-3	TGTGCCAGCAGTTACCGACAGGGTCGAAAGGGAGATACGCAGTATTTT	CASSYRQGRKGDTQYF
TRBV30	-	-	TRBJ1-3	TGTGCTTGCCAACTGAACTCTGGAAACACCATATATTTT	CACQLNSGNTIYF
TRBV6-1	-	once	TRBJ2-1	TGTGCCAGCAGTGAACGCCCCGTACACTCCTACAATGAGCAGTTCTTC	CASSERPVHSYNEQFF
TRBV7-3	-	-	TRBJ2-1	TGTGCCAGCAGCTCGGCGGCAGGGGAGGGCAATGAGCAGTTCTTC	CASSSAAGEGNEQFF
TRBV2	TRBD1	-	TRBJ1-5	TGTGCCAGCTCTCGCTACAGGGGAGTCAGCAATCAGCCCCAGCATTTT	CASSRYRGVSNQPQHF